The 30 T cell receptor beta chains below all came from one sample that was sequenced in a study of T cells in localized non-small cell lung cancer. Clones were sequenced by immunoSEQ multiplex PCR, and TCRdb holds only the in-frame ones, with some missing. The sample includes about 40,000 clones, under 90% of them seen just once. The specimen was peripheral blood mononuclear cells, collected before any cancer treatment. These receptors originate from a male donor aged 60 or over with stage II lung adenocarcinoma.

Comments on this clone: This same CDR3 is encoded by further DNA sequences in the sample. V gene TRBV7-2 combines with J gene TRBJ2-3, with 9 bases that match TRBD2. The CDR3 runs to 15 residues. Germline values: CDR1 SGHTA, CDR2 FQGNSA. Trimming cost V 0 bases and J 3 bases; bases outside gene matches: 1. The CDR3 reads CASSLASGSTDTQYF. In DNA, the CDR3 is TGTGCCAGCAGCTTAGCTAGCGGGAGTACAGATACGCAGTATTTT.

The rearrangement links TRBV5-1 to TRBJ1-1, with D hard to call. V lost 5 bases to trimming and J lost 5 bases, with 13 bases between them. Per germline, CDR1 SGHRS and CDR2 YFSETQ. The CDR3 length is 13 residues. As DNA, the CDR3 is TGCGCCAGCAGTTTTGCCGATCCAACTGAAGCTTTCTTT. It is translated as CASSFADPTEAFF. The full variable domain, in which reference TRBV5-1 and TRBJ1-1 provide the parts outside the CDR3, is KAGVTQTPRYLIKTRGQQVTLSCSPISGHRSVSWYQQTPGQGLQFLFEYFSETQRNKGNFPGRFSGRQFSNSRSEMNVSTLELGDSALYLCASSFADPTEAFFGQGTRLTVV.

In this sample, this clone turned up once. V is TRBV29-1 and J is TRBJ2-1; D might be TRBD1 (5 bases). In germline, CDR1 is SQVTM, CDR2 ANQGSEA. The ends were cut back, 4 bases at V and 7 bases at J, with 11 bases in the middle. The CDR3 contains 12 residues. The CDR3 nucleotides are TGCAGCGTTGTGAAGGGGTCGAATGAGCAGTTCTTC. Amino acids: CSVVKGSNEQFF.

This chain connects TRBV4-3 to TRBJ1-4; D possibly corresponds to TRBD1 (6 bases). This CDR3 region has 17 residues. The V end was cut by 3 bases, the J end by 7 bases, with 21 bases between. Germline V lookup: CDR1 LGHNA, CDR2 YSLEER. CDR3 nucleotides: TGCGCCAGCAGCCAGGATACAGGGTCGGGGGTTAGTGAAAAACTGTTTTTT. It codes for CASSQDTGSGVSEKLFF.

The V gene is TRBV4-2, the J gene TRBJ2-1; D gene ambiguous. This CDR3 is 13 amino acids long. Per the germline V gene, CDR1 is LGHNA and CDR2 is YNFKEQ. The V end lost 0 bases, the J end lost 14 bases, and 14 bases lay between the germline ends. As DNA, the CDR3 is TGTGCCAGCAGCCAAGATCGCGGTGCATTGGAGTTCTTC. Protein sequence: CASSQDRGALEFF.

V gene TRBV7-3 combines with J gene TRBJ2-7; no clear D. Germline CDR1 SGHTA, CDR2 FQGTGA. This CDR3 has 15 amino acids. The V end lost 5 bases, the J end lost 3 bases, and 17 bases lay between the germline ends. Here the CDR3 reads CASSLEPWVGYEQYF. CDR3 coding DNA: TGTGCCAGCAGCCTAGAGCCATGGGTCGGCTACGAGCAGTACTTC.

A few counts support this clone. The junction departs from the called germline gene at one end, perhaps through a read error. This rearrangement joins TRBV11-2 to TRBJ1-3; D perhaps matches TRBD1 (5 bases). CDR1 is SGHAT, CDR2 FQNNGV, per germline. The CDR3 length is 11 residues. The CDR3 reads CASSLGDRQHF. Written as DNA, the CDR3 is TGTGCCAGCAGCTTAGGGGACCGTCAACATTTT.

The sample holds one count of this clone. This chain joins TRBV27 and TRBJ1-2; 10 bases map to TRBD1. Trimming cost V 2 bases and J 0 bases; bases outside gene matches: 0. This CDR3 contains 15 residues. The V gene's germline CDR1 is MNHEY and CDR2 SMNVEV (reference sequence). CDR3 sequence (DNA): TGTGCCAGCAGTTTAGGACAGGGGGCTAACTATGGCTACACCTTC. It yields the protein CASSLGQGANYGYTF.

The chain is built from TRBV5-1 and TRBJ2-7, with TRBD2 identical over 8 bases. The length of the CDR3 is 14 residues. Trimming took 4 bases from V and 7 from J; bases not matched to a gene: 10. CDR1 is SGHRS, CDR2 YFSETQ, per germline. For the CDR3, the DNA is TGCGCCAGCAGCCGGACGGGAGGGAGTTTGGAGCAGTACTTC. This gives the protein CASSRTGGSLEQYF.

The rearrangement joins TRBV6-5 to TRBJ2-1; 12 bases line up with TRBD2. The CDR3 sequence is 15 residues long. Germline V lookup: CDR1 MNHEY, CDR2 SVGAGI. Losses at the gene ends were 6 bases for V and 7 bases for J; bases not matched to a gene: 7. In nucleotides, the CDR3 is TGTGCCAGCAGCTCTACCGGGACTAGCGGGAATGAGCAGTTCTTC. This encodes CASSSTGTSGNEQFF.

The V call is TRBV11-2, the J call TRBJ2-1; D gene ambiguous. V lost 0 bases and J 2 bases, leaving 11 bases between the germline ends. Germline CDR1 SGHAT, CDR2 FQNNGV. This CDR3 region has 16 residues. CDR3 in amino acids: CASSLERVEAYNEQFF. The DNA for the CDR3 is TGTGCCAGCAGCTTAGAAAGGGTTGAGGCCTACAATGAGCAGTTCTTC.

This clone has just a few counts. V usage is TRBV6-5 and J usage is TRBJ2-7, with a tentative D call TRBD1 (6 bases). CDR1 is MNHEY, CDR2 SVGAGI, per germline. Trimming took off 5 bases at V and 6 bases at J, with 11 bases between the two ends. The CDR3 spans 12 residues. CDR3 loop: CASSKPGVEQYF. The CDR3 DNA follows: TGTGCCAGCAGTAAGCCAGGGGTCGAGCAGTACTTC.

CDR3 amino acids: CASSVLADTHEQYF. The CDR3 DNA reads as TGTGCCAGCAGTGTACTAGCCGACACCCACGAGCAGTACTTC. The chain links TRBV2 to TRBJ2-7, with TRBD2 as a possible D gene (6 bases). CDR3 size: 14 residues. Trimming left V 4 bases short and J 5 bases short, with 15 bases between. Germline CDR1 and CDR2: SNHLY and FYNNEI.

V and J are TRBV7-2 and TRBJ2-5, with TRBD1 matching over 7 bases. The germline CDR1 and CDR2 sequences are SGHTA and FQGNSA. The CDR3 sequence is 14 residues long. V lost 6 bases and J lost 4; bases outside the gene matches: 8. CDR3 in amino acids: CASSRTGDGETQYF. The CDR3 DNA reads TGTGCCAGCAGTCGTACAGGGGATGGAGAGACCCAGTACTTC.

Only one count was recorded for this clone. The rearrangement links TRBV29-1 to TRBJ1-6; D uncertain. V was trimmed by 7 bases and J by 1 base, leaving 8 bases between them. Germline V gives CDR1 SQVTM, CDR2 ANQGSEA. CDR3 length: 13 amino acids. In DNA form, the CDR3 reads TGCAGCGCCCTCGAGTCCTATAATTCACCCCTCCACTTT. This codes for CSALESYNSPLHF. The full variable domain, completed using reference TRBV29-1 and TRBJ1-6, is SAVISQKPSRDICQRGTSLTIQCQVDSQVTMMFWYRQQPGQSLTLIATANQGSEATYESGFVIDKFPISRPNLTFSTLTVSNMSPEDSSIYLCSALESYNSPLHFGNGTRLTVT.

The V call is TRBV5-1, the J call TRBJ2-7; the match to TRBD1 covers 11 bases. Trimming removed 5 bases from V and 4 bases from J; junction bases left unmatched: 8. The CDR3 has 15 residues. The germline CDR1 and CDR2 sequences are SGHRS and YFSETQ. The CDR3 loop is CASRTADRGRYEQYF. CDR3 sequence (DNA): TGCGCCAGCAGGACGGCGGACAGGGGGCGATACGAGCAGTACTTC.

The chain employs TRBV6-4 and TRBJ1-2; 8 positions agree with TRBD1. Germline V CDR1 and CDR2: MRHNA, SNTAGT. This CDR3 has 16 residues. V lost 5 bases and J lost 0; bases outside the gene matches: 8. The CDR3 DNA reads as TGTGCCAGCAGTTTCTCCGGGACAGGAGCTAACTATGGCTACACCTTC. This translates into CASSFSGTGANYGYTF.

V and J are TRBV18 and TRBJ1-1, with D perhaps TRBD1 (6 bases). Germline V lookup: CDR1 KGHSH, CDR2 LQKENI. The CDR3 length is 14 residues. Trimming stripped 5 bases from V and 5 bases from J, with 15 bases between. The DNA of the CDR3 is TGTGCCAGCTCAACGGCAGGGGAGGGGACTGAAGCTTTCTTT. Its translation: CASSTAGEGTEAFF.

This chain links TRBV18 with TRBJ1-1; D is ambiguous. Deletions cut 4 bases from V and 1 base from J, with 4 bases between. The CDR3 covers 12 residues. Germline V gene sequence: CDR1 KGHSH, CDR2 LQKENI. CDR3 protein: CASSRQNTEAFF. For the CDR3, the DNA is TGTGCCAGCTCACGACAGAACACTGAAGCTTTCTTT. The full variable domain, completed using reference TRBV18 and TRBJ1-1, is NAGVMQNPRHLVRRRGQEARLRCSPMKGHSHVYWYRQLPEEGLKFMVYLQKENIIDESGMPKERFSAEFPKEGPSILRIQQVVRGDSAAYFCASSRQNTEAFFGQGTRLTVV.

This chain joins TRBV7-9 and TRBJ1-2, with a weak D call TRBD1 (5 bases). Between the trimmed V and J ends, which lost 0 bases and 8 bases, there was a span of 10 bases. Germline assignment: CDR1 SEHNR and CDR2 FQNEAQ (reference sequence). The CDR3 is 13 amino acids. The CDR3 DNA follows: TGTGCCAGCAGCTTAGCTCGGGGGGTAGGCTACACCTTC. This gives the protein CASSLARGVGYTF.

The chain is built from TRBV11-2 and TRBJ2-2; TRBD1 might be the D (6 bases). Germline CDR1 reads SGHAT; CDR2 reads FQNNGV. The V end was cut by 1 base, the J end by 6 bases, with 12 bases between. There are 15 residues in the CDR3. CDR3 nucleotide sequence: TGTGCCAGCAGCTTAGTTCAGGGGTCTGCCGGGGAGCTGTTTTTT. It specifies CASSLVQGSAGELFF.

The chain links TRBV9 to TRBJ2-1; no firm D call. Germline V gives CDR1 SGDLS, CDR2 YYNGEE. The CDR3 covers 13 residues. V was shortened by 0 bases and J by 10 bases, with 11 bases between the two germline ends. The DNA of the CDR3 is TGTGCCAGCAGCGTAGGGTCGGGCTGGGAGCAGTTCTTC. It yields the protein CASSVGSGWEQFF.

The chain is built from TRBV18 and TRBJ2-2; D remains unclear. The CDR3 length is 15 residues. The V end was cut by 1 base, the J end by 6 bases, with 12 bases between. Germline CDR1 reads KGHSH; CDR2 reads LQKENI. CDR3 sequence: CASSPLVANPGELFF. The CDR3 coding sequence is TGTGCCAGCTCACCACTCGTGGCAAACCCCGGGGAGCTGTTTTTT.

This clone was observed a single time. This chain joins TRBV18 and TRBJ1-1, with D unclear. Between the trimmed V and J ends, which lost 6 bases and 8 bases, there was a span of 10 bases. CDR1 is KGHSH and CDR2 is LQKENI in the germline V gene. This CDR3 is built from 11 residues. CDR3: CASSTGGEAFF. As DNA, the CDR3 is TGTGCCAGCTCTACGGGTGGGGAAGCTTTCTTT.

This chain joins TRBV4-1 and TRBJ1-2; D is ambiguous. V was shortened by 1 base and J by 4 bases, with 13 bases between the two germline ends. This CDR3 is 15 amino acids long. The germline V gene has CDR1 MGHRA and CDR2 YSYEKL. CDR3 coding DNA: TGCGCCAGCAGCCAAGGGACCCTCCCGCCCTATGGCTACACCTTC. This gives the protein CASSQGTLPPYGYTF.

This chain uses TRBV5-1 with TRBJ1-3, with TRBD1 as a possible D gene (5 bases). Trimming stripped 0 bases from V and 2 bases from J, with 12 bases between. The CDR3 loop spans 16 amino acids. Germline CDR1 SGHRS, CDR2 YFSETQ. The CDR3 loop reads CASSLDRMGPGNTIYF. CDR3 nucleotides: TGCGCCAGCAGCTTGGACAGGATGGGGCCTGGAAACACCATATATTTT.

The rearrangement links TRBV4-1 to TRBJ1-5; 10 nucleotides align to TRBD1. CDR1 is MGHRA, CDR2 YSYEKL, per germline. The V segment lost 3 bases and the J segment 6 bases; nucleotides outside the gene matches: 5. This CDR3 spans 15 amino acids. The CDR3 region is CASSQTGGRLQPQHF. CDR3 nucleotide sequence: TGCGCCAGCAGCCAGACAGGGGGCAGACTTCAGCCCCAGCATTTT.

This chain joins TRBV6-5 and TRBJ2-1; D gene ambiguous. The V gene's germline CDR1 is MNHEY and CDR2 SVGAGI. The ends were cut back, 2 bases at V and 6 bases at J, with 2 bases in the middle. The CDR3 length is 11 residues. In nucleotides, the CDR3 is TGTGCCAGCAGTTACAGCAATGAGCAGTTCTTC. This encodes CASSYSNEQFF.

The chain uses TRBV14 and TRBJ1-4, with D possibly matching TRBD1 (5 bases). Trimming removed 1 base at V and 4 bases at J, with 13 bases between. This CDR3 is built from 16 residues. Germline lookup yields CDR1 SGHDN and CDR2 FVKESK. CDR3 DNA: TGTGCCAGCAGCCAAGTTACGGGACCGCTTAATGAAAAACTGTTTTTT. It yields the protein CASSQVTGPLNEKLFF.

The genes are TRBV5-1 and TRBJ1-1, with D unresolved. The germline V and J ends were trimmed by 0 bases and 1 base, with 10 bases remaining between them. This CDR3 is built from 15 residues. CDR1 is SGHRS and CDR2 is YFSETQ in the germline V gene. DNA of the CDR3: TGCGCCAGCAGCTTGGCCTTCGACGGGAACACTGAAGCTTTCTTT. Protein product: CASSLAFDGNTEAFF.